This T cell receptor beta chain originates from a study of blood T cell repertoires in COVID-19. Authors' data handling: Using reference gene primer amplification, nucleated cell counts were estimated. Repertoires were generated with immunoSEQ multiplex PCR, while TCRdb's copy carries only in-frame clones and drops some. D and trimming come from the DNA, and the V and J calls and clone size come from that table. The sample gives tens of thousands of clones, 80% to 90% of which show up once; 1% to 1.5% is in the top ten. Trimming cost V 6 bases and J 4 bases; bases outside gene matches: 4. This CDR3 has 14 amino acids. Looked up from germline, CDR1 is MDHEN and CDR2 is SYDVKM.

The receptor was isolated from a man between 60 and 75 years old with acute or convalescent COVID-19. This rearrangement joins TRBV28 to TRBJ1-5; 9 positions match TRBD1. What was sequenced was peripheral blood. In DNA, the CDR3 is TGTGCCAGCAGCCCCGGGACAGGGAATCAGCCCCAGCATTTT. This translates into CASSPGTGNQPQHF.